This note documents a single T cell receptor beta chain sequence. The sample comes from a study of identical twins. TCRdb re-derived calls from the 5' RACE reads in MiXCR, one entry per CDR3 protein. Among nearly 250,000 distinct CDR3 sequences, approximately 7% were seen once, and the ten largest hold more than 3%. Germline CDR1 reads MDHEN; CDR2 reads SYDVKM. This CDR3 comprises 15 residues. Trimming at V came to 0 bases and at J to 4 bases, leaving 2 bases not matched to a gene. These data were also reused for a study on yellow fever vaccine responses in identical twins.

This clonotype was obtained from a woman between 18 and 30 years old in good health. What was sequenced was memory (CD45RO+) T cells sorted from blood. The gene calls are TRBV28 and TRBJ2-2; 7 nucleotides match TRBD1. The CDR3 DNA is TGTGCCAGCAGTTTATGGCCAGGGGGCACCGGGGAGCTGTTTTTT. Translating gives CASSLWPGGTGELFF.